Listed here are 11 T cell receptor beta chains from one sample, sequenced in a study of control samples from healthy donors and cancer patients. Data came from immunoSEQ multiplex PCR; TCRdb stores just in-frame clones and leaves some out. This table holds fewer than 85,000 clones, about 88% found once. Sequencing was carried out using blood. The receptors come from a man between 50 and 59 years old in good health.

The J gene is TRBJ1-4, the V gene TRBV5-1; TRBD1 agrees at 8 bases. Germline V gene lookup returns CDR1 SGHRS and CDR2 YFSETQ. Unmatched junction bases numbered 5, after V lost 4 bases and J lost 6 bases. The CDR3 spans 14 residues. The CDR3, as DNA: TGCGCCAGCAGCGCACAGGGGGGCGATGAAAAACTGTTTTTT. Protein product: CASSAQGGDEKLFF.

The chain employs TRBV3-1 (or the pseudogene TRBV3-2) and TRBJ1-1; 7 bases are shared with TRBD1. CDR3 size: 12 residues. J gave up 7 bases and V 3 bases, and 2 bases lay outside the gene matches. Germline V gene data show CDR1 as LGHDT and CDR2 as YNNKEL (reference sequence). As DNA, the CDR3 is TGTGCCAGCAGCCACTACAGGGGTGAAGCTTTCTTT. This sequence encodes CASSHYRGEAFF.

The V and J genes are TRBV6-2 or TRBV6-3 and TRBJ2-1, with D perhaps matching TRBD1 or TRBD2 (6 bases each). This CDR3 has 15 amino acids. The V gene lost 0 bases and the J gene lost 5 bases, with 11 bases spanning the gap. Germline V CDR1 and CDR2: MNHEY, SVGEGT. CDR3 residues: CASSYSYGGNNEQFF. The CDR3 DNA sequence: TGTGCCAGCAGTTACTCCTACGGGGGCAACAATGAGCAGTTCTTC.

The V and J genes are TRBV6-5 and TRBJ1-4; no definite D call. The CDR3 has 12 residues. From germline, CDR1 is MNHEY and CDR2 SVGAGI. V was cut by 5 bases and J by 8 bases, with 9 bases left in between. The CDR3 reads CASSRTGEKLFF. The CDR3 nucleotides are TGTGCCAGCAGTCGGACGGGAGAAAAACTGTTTTTT.

The rearrangement links TRBV20-1 to TRBJ1-1; D unclear. The CDR3 has 11 amino acids. CDR1 DFQATT and CDR2 SNEGSKA come from the germline V gene (reference sequence). V shed 5 bases and J shed 3 bases, with 7 bases lying between them. The CDR3 spells CSAGGHTEAFF. In DNA form, the CDR3 reads TGCAGTGCTGGCGGACACACTGAAGCTTTCTTT.

The chain carries TRBV4-2 and TRBJ2-5; the D gene is possibly TRBD2 (6 bases). The CDR3 is 18 amino acids. V was trimmed by 0 bases and J by 4 bases, leaving 21 bases between them. Germline V gives CDR1 LGHNA, CDR2 YNFKEQ. CDR3 DNA: TGTGCCAGCAGCCAAGAGGGGGAAACACGCCGACTAGGAGAGACCCAGTACTTC. Translating it yields CASSQEGETRRLGETQYF.

The V gene is TRBV27, the J gene TRBJ1-3; the D is unclear. The ends were cut back, 7 bases at V and 0 bases at J, with 7 bases in the middle. The CDR3 totals 13 residues. Germline V CDR1 and CDR2: MNHEY, SMNVEV (reference sequence). CDR3 nucleotide sequence: TGTGCCAGCACTTCGGGCTCTGGAAACACCATATATTTT. The encoded protein is CASTSGSGNTIYF.

This chain uses TRBV11-1 with TRBJ2-5; TRBD2 agrees at 12 bases. The germline V gene encodes CDR1 SGHAT and CDR2 FQDESV (reference sequence). This CDR3 contains 16 residues. The J segment lost 0 bases and the V segment lost 6 bases, leaving 5 bases of the junction unmatched. CDR3 in DNA: TGTGCCAGCAGTCTAGCGGGGGGGATCTACCAAGAGACCCAGTACTTC. Translated, it gives CASSLAGGIYQETQYF.

This chain joins TRBV14 and TRBJ2-3; 8 bases agree with TRBD2. The V and J ends lost 1 base and 4 bases, in that order; junction bases with no gene match: 7. The germline gives CDR1 SGHDN, CDR2 FVKESK. The CDR3 is 16 residues long. This CDR3 is CASSQGGAGEADTQYF. Written as DNA, the CDR3 is TGTGCCAGCAGCCAAGGTGGAGCGGGGGAAGCAGATACGCAGTATTTT.

This clone was recorded a few times. This chain joins TRBV5-6 and TRBJ1-2; unclear D gene. Trimming removed 1 base at V and 7 bases at J, with 8 bases between. The CDR3 sequence is 12 residues long. CDR1 and CDR2 (germline): SGHDT, YYEEEE. CDR3 loop: CASSLFLGGYTF. In DNA, the CDR3 is TGTGCCAGCAGCTTGTTTTTGGGTGGCTACACCTTC. The entire variable domain, with the rest obtained from reference TRBV5-6 and TRBJ1-2, is as follows: DAGVTQSPTHLIKTRGQQVTLRCSPKSGHDTVSWYQQALGQGPQFIFQYYEEEERQRGNFPDRFSGHQFPNYSSELNVNALLLGDSALYLCASSLFLGGYTFGSGTRLTVV.

This clone was seen just once. The chain has TRBV7-2 and TRBJ1-5, with TRBD1 as a possible D gene (5 bases). Germline CDR1 and CDR2: SGHTA and FQGNSA. The CDR3 totals 12 residues. V lost 4 bases, J lost 7 bases, and 8 bases lay in between. Here the CDR3 DNA reads TGTGCCAGCAGCTCGGACAACCAGCCCCAGCATTTT. This encodes CASSSDNQPQHF.